Listed below are T cell receptor beta chains from one sample, sequenced in a study of response to subunit inactivated influenza vaccine. TCRdb recomputed calls from the RT-PCR reads with MiXCR, one row per CDR3 protein. The sample records fewer than 750,000 distinct CDR3 sequences, about 14% being singletons. Sequences were derived from PBMCs from blood, sampled less than 13 days after vaccination. The receptor source for this set is a man aged 50 or older who received an inactivated influenza vaccine. Each CDR3 is given with its conserved first and last residue. Each record gives: clone size, J gene, V gene, D gene, CDR3 protein, CDR3 DNA. The D gene is left open where the match is weak. Only some rows state a clone size, as once, few, many or a class for expanded clones.

-,TRBJ2-1,TRBV12-3/TRBV12-4,-,CASRFRRLTPYNEQFF,TGTGCCAGCAGATTTCGTCGGCTGACTCCCTACAATGAGCAGTTCTTC
few,TRBJ1-4,TRBV7-2,-,CASSLQGSSEKLFF,TGTGCCAGCAGCTTACAGGGGTCCAGTGAAAAACTGTTTTTT
few,TRBJ2-3,TRBV6-2/TRBV6-3,-,CASSSRLGDTQYF,TGTGCCAGCAGTTCCCGATTGGGAGATACGCAGTATTTT
few,TRBJ2-5,TRBV6-1,-,CAISESEGGPIAGQETQYF,TGTGCCATCAGTGAATCCGAAGGGGGGCCTATTGCCGGGCAAGAGACCCAGTACTTC
-,TRBJ2-3,TRBV7-2,TRBD1,CASSLQGAHVADTQYF,TGTGCCAGCAGCTTGCAGGGGGCTCACGTGGCAGATACGCAGTATTTT
few,TRBJ2-1,TRBV9,TRBD2,CASSVGGAGGYNEQFF,TGTGCCAGCAGCGTAGGAGGAGCGGGAGGTTACAATGAGCAGTTCTTC
few,TRBJ1-6,TRBV3-1,-,CATSEALGSPLHF,TGTGCCACCTCGGAGGCCCTCGGGTCACCCCTCCACTTT
-,TRBJ2-5,TRBV20-1,-,CSASLREQETQYF,TGCAGTGCTAGCCTCCGGGAACAAGAGACCCAGTACTTC
once,TRBJ1-4,TRBV4-2,-,CASSQDLRRTNEKLFF,TGTGCCAGCAGCCAAGATTTGCGCAGGACTAATGAAAAACTGTTTTTT
-,TRBJ2-7,TRBV12-3/TRBV12-4,TRBD1,CASSPTGGGKGMDF,TGTGCCAGCAGTCCCACAGGGGGTGGGAAGGGAATGGACTTC
few,TRBJ2-5,TRBV27,-,CASSFAGGGQETQYF,TGTGCCAGCAGTTTCGCCGGTGGGGGGCAAGAGACCCAGTACTTC
-,TRBJ2-2,TRBV5-6,-,CASSLSPNRGELFF,TGTGCCAGCAGCTTGTCACCGAACCGCGGGGAGCTGTTTTTT
-,TRBJ2-1,TRBV29-1,-,CSVDPAGEQFF,TGCAGCGTTGATCCAGCTGGTGAGCAGTTCTTC
few,TRBJ2-1,TRBV29-1,TRBD1,CSVDRTGNGEQFF,TGCAGCGTTGATCGGACAGGGAACGGTGAGCAGTTCTTC
-,TRBJ2-5,TRBV2,-,CASKGQPGGTQYF,TGTGCCAGCAAAGGACAGCCAGGAGGGACCCAGTACTTC
-,TRBJ2-2,TRBV11-2,-,CASSPSSGELFF,TGTGCCAGCAGCCCCTCCAGCGGGGAGCTGTTTTTT
-,TRBJ2-1,TRBV28,-,CASRMTGAQYNEQFF,TGTGCCAGCAGAATGACGGGGGCGCAGTACAATGAGCAGTTCTTC
few,TRBJ1-4,TRBV25-1,-,CASSEPTAARREKLFF,TGTGCCAGCAGTGAGCCTACGGCAGCCCGTCGTGAAAAACTGTTTTTT
many,TRBJ1-2,TRBV12-3/TRBV12-4,-,CASTLGTIDGYTF,TGTGCCAGCACCCTCGGAACAATCGATGGCTACACCTTC
-,TRBJ1-1,TRBV5-1,-,CASSLGTGRPTEAFF,TGCGCCAGCAGCTTGGGGACCGGGAGGCCCACTGAAGCTTTCTTT
-,TRBJ2-7,TRBV5-1,TRBD2,CASSRGLAGALSYEQYF,TGCGCCAGCAGCAGGGGACTAGCGGGCGCCCTCTCCTACGAGCAGTACTTC
few,TRBJ1-1,TRBV4-3,-,CASSRDRQNTEAFF,TGCGCCAGCAGCCGAGACCGACAGAACACTGAAGCTTTCTTT
-,TRBJ2-5,TRBV9,-,CASSVGDIRQETQYF,TGTGCCAGCAGCGTGGGGGACATCCGCCAAGAGACCCAGTACTTC
-,TRBJ2-2,TRBV4-1,-,CASSHALRRKNTGELFF,TGCGCCAGCAGCCATGCTTTGAGGAGGAAGAACACCGGGGAGCTGTTTTTT
few,TRBJ1-2,TRBV5-1,TRBD1,CASSLLGQTTSYGYTF,TGCGCCAGCAGCTTGCTGGGACAGACTACCTCCTATGGCTACACCTTC
few,TRBJ2-1,TRBV7-2,TRBD2,CASSLELAGAGEQFF,TGTGCCAGCAGCTTAGAACTAGCGGGAGCTGGTGAGCAGTTCTTC
-,TRBJ2-7,TRBV29-1,-,CSAEGDEQYF,TGCAGCGCGGAAGGGGACGAGCAGTACTTC